This TCR beta chain was recovered during a study of blood T cell repertoires in COVID-19. Overall study: T cells, B-cell-depleted T cells, or PBMCs supplied cDNA or gDNA.

Method: immunoSEQ multiplex PCR; TCRdb's copy keeps in-frame clones and lacks some. The sample gives tens of thousands of clones, about 91% of which show up once; about 31% is in the top ten. This TCR derives from a man between 65 and 85 years old with active COVID-19. Sequencing was performed on peripheral blood.

The DNA of the CDR3 is TGCGCCAGCGGTGCCCTACCGAACACAGATACGCAGTATTTT. Protein sequence: CASGALPNTDTQYF. The genes are TRBV5-1 and TRBJ2-3, with D unresolved. Germline V gene lookup returns CDR1 SGHRS and CDR2 YFSETQ. Trimming took 7 bases from V and 2 from J, leaving 14 bases between them. There are 14 residues in the CDR3.